The 9 T cell receptor beta chains listed next were all sequenced from one sample in a study of blood T cell repertoires in COVID-19. Profiled with immunoSEQ multiplex PCR; TCRdb holds only in-frame clones, not every one. The sample lists about 58,000 clones; approximately 80% were seen once. Sequenced: peripheral blood. The receptors stem from a man in his fifties with COVID-19, enrolled during active disease.

The CDR3 DNA is TGTGCCAGCAGTTCGCGGGGGCCTGCCCAAGAGACCCAGTACTTC. Translation: CASSSRGPAQETQYF. The V gene is TRBV11-2, the J gene TRBJ2-5; a possible D gene is TRBD2 (7 bases). Trimming removed 6 bases from V and 1 base from J, with 15 bases in between. The CDR3 extends over 15 amino acids. Germline CDR1 is SGHAT and CDR2 is FQNNGV.

This clone was counted once. The rearrangement links TRBV30 to TRBJ1-2, with TRBD1 identical over 7 bases. Germline V gives CDR1 GTSNPN, CDR2 SVGIG (reference sequence). V lost 4 bases, J lost 9 bases, and 14 bases stayed unmatched. The CDR3 totals 14 residues. The chain's CDR3 is CAWTLRDSGRRYTF. The CDR3, as DNA: TGTGCCTGGACCCTCCGGGACAGCGGCCGACGCTACACCTTC.

The CDR3 nucleotides are TGTGCCAGCAGACGAAGGGGGATGGAGACCCAGTACTTC. Translating gives CASRRRGMETQYF. The chain links TRBV6-6 to TRBJ2-5, with a weak D call TRBD1 (6 bases). CDR1 and CDR2 from the germline V gene are MNHNY and SVGAGI (reference sequence). This CDR3 spans 13 amino acids. V lost 6 bases, J lost 5 bases, and 13 bases lay in between.

This chain connects TRBV12-3 or TRBV12-4 to TRBJ2-7; possibly TRBD1 for D (6 bases). The CDR3 length is 13 residues. V was cut by 6 bases and J by 0 bases, with 9 bases left in between. CDR3 protein: CASRLQGSYEQYF. The CDR3 DNA is TGTGCCAGCAGGTTACAGGGCTCCTACGAGCAGTACTTC.

The chain uses TRBV7-6 and TRBJ1-6; TRBD1 matches 7 bases. Looked up from germline, CDR1 is SGHVS and CDR2 is FNYEAQ. After removal of 1 base from V and 7 bases from J, the junction contained 4 bases not matched to a gene. This CDR3 comprises 15 residues. The CDR3 DNA reads TGTGCCAGCAGCTTAGGTGGGACAGAGAATTCACCCCTCCACTTT. Translation: CASSLGGTENSPLHF.

Here the CDR3 reads CASSTRYNEQFF. The CDR3 DNA reads as TGTGCCAGCAGCACTAGATACAATGAGCAGTTCTTC. The rearrangement links TRBV6-5 to TRBJ2-1; TRBD2 is a possible D gene (5 bases). Deletions cut 6 bases from V and 4 bases from J, with 7 bases between. CDR1 is MNHEY and CDR2 is SVGAGI in the germline V gene. The CDR3 length is 12 residues.

The chain recombines TRBV19 with TRBJ2-1, with TRBD2 matching over 9 bases. Germline V lookup: CDR1 LNHDA, CDR2 SQIVND (reference sequence). Trimming took 5 bases from V and 7 from J; bases not matched to a gene: 9. The CDR3 contains 15 residues. The DNA for the CDR3 is TGTGCCAGTAGTTATGCGGGAGGGCTGAGAAATGAGCAGTTCTTC. As protein: CASSYAGGLRNEQFF.

This chain links TRBV19 with TRBJ2-7, with a possible D match to TRBD2 (6 bases). Trimming removed 3 bases from V and 2 bases from J, with 11 bases in between. The length of the CDR3 is 14 residues. Per germline, CDR1 LNHDA and CDR2 SQIVND (reference sequence). DNA of the CDR3: TGTGCCAGTAGTATTGGGACTGGTACCTACGAGCAGTACTTC. Translating it yields CASSIGTGTYEQYF.

V gene TRBV6-6 combines with J gene TRBJ2-7; possible D gene TRBD1, 6 bases. This CDR3 comprises 15 residues. Trimming shortened V by 8 bases and J by 1 base, and 18 bases separated the two germline ends. Germline values: CDR1 MNHNY, CDR2 SVGAGI (reference sequence). CDR3 sequence (DNA): TGTGCCAGCTCCCCCGACAGGTCAACTTCCTACGAGCAGTACTTC. This sequence encodes CASSPDRSTSYEQYF.